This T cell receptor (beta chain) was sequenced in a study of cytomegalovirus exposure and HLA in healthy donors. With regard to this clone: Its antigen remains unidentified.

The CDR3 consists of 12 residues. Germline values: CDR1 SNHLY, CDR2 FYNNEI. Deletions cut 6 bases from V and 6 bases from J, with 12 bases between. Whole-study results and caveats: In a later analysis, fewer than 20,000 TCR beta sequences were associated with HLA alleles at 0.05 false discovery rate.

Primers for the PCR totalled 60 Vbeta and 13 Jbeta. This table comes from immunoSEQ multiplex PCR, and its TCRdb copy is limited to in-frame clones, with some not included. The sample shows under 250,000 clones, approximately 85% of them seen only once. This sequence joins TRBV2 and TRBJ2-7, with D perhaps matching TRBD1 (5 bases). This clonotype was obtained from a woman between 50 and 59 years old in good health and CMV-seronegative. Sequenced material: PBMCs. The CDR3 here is CASRTDPIEQYF. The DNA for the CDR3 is TGTGCCAGCAGGACAGACCCTATCGAGCAGTACTTC. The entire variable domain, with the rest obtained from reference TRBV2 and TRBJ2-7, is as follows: EPEVTQTPSHQVTQMGQEVILRCVPISNHLYFYWYRQILGQKVEFLVSFYNNEISEKSEIFDDQFSVERPDGSNFTLKIRSTKLEDSAMYFCASRTDPIEQYFGPGTRLTVT.